This passage covers 32 T cell receptor beta chains from one sample sequenced in a study of a mutant IDH1 vaccine in newly diagnosed glioma. Indicated time point: week 35, safety follow-up. The content of each vaccine dose was 300 ug of mutant IDH1 20-mer peptide, and topical imiquimod accompanied it. Their specific antigens are unknown. Sequencing was performed with immunoSEQ multiplex PCR; in TCRdb, only in-frame clones are kept and a portion is missing. The sample lists around 54,000 clones, about 86% seen once, with 1.6% in the top ten. This sample comprised PBMCs, obtained from a glioma patient whose treatment included an IDH1 peptide vaccine. These receptors were collected from a man aged 35 to 55 with glioma.

The J gene is TRBJ1-5, the V gene TRBV4-2; D is possibly TRBD1 (5 bases). V dropped 1 base and J dropped 5 bases, with 12 bases sitting between them. The CDR3 has 15 amino acids. In germline, CDR1 is LGHNA, CDR2 YNFKEQ. CDR3 sequence reads: CASSQGPQGDQPQHF. The CDR3 bases are TGTGCCAGCAGCCAAGGGCCCCAGGGAGATCAGCCCCAGCATTTT.

The chain joins TRBV5-1 to TRBJ2-5, with 9 positions matching TRBD2. The germline CDR1 and CDR2 sequences are SGHRS and YFSETQ. Trimming at V came to 4 bases and at J to 4 bases, leaving 8 bases not matched to a gene. CDR3 length: 15 amino acids. CDR3 sequence reads: CASSVQAGGGETQYF. The CDR3 DNA reads as TGCGCCAGCAGCGTCCAGGCGGGAGGGGGAGAGACCCAGTACTTC.

Comment on this clone: This specimen includes other DNA sequences encoding the same CDR3. The chain links TRBV19 to TRBJ1-4, with a possible D match to TRBD1 (6 bases). V lost 5 bases and J 0 bases, leaving 10 bases between the germline ends. The V gene's germline CDR1 is LNHDA and CDR2 SQIVND (reference sequence). This CDR3 comprises 15 residues. CDR3 in amino acids: CASSPRTATNEKLFF. The CDR3 region has the DNA TGTGCCAGTAGTCCACGGACAGCAACTAATGAAAAACTGTTTTTT.

The CDR3 loop is CASSLQDREGEKLFF. As DNA, the CDR3 is TGCGCCAGCAGCTTGCAGGACAGGGAGGGTGAAAAACTGTTTTTT. The chain combines TRBV5-1 with TRBJ1-4, with 8 bases lining up with TRBD1. This CDR3 comprises 15 residues. Germline CDR1 SGHRS, CDR2 YFSETQ. The J segment lost 7 bases and the V segment lost 1 base, leaving 6 bases of the junction unmatched.

This clone is a singleton in its sample. V and J are TRBV11-2 and TRBJ1-2; D remains unclear. The CDR3 totals 14 residues. V was clipped by 3 bases and J by 1 base, with 9 bases between them. Looked up from germline, CDR1 is SGHAT and CDR2 is FQNNGV. The CDR3 loop reads CASSFVPLNYGYTF. Here the CDR3 DNA reads TGTGCCAGCAGCTTTGTCCCCCTTAACTATGGCTACACCTTC.

Concerning this clone: At one boundary the junction diverges from the germline segment, which might be a read error. The V gene is TRBV6-5, the J gene TRBJ2-2, with 8 nucleotides matching TRBD2. The CDR3 is made up of 14 amino acids. Germline V gene lookup returns CDR1 MNHEY and CDR2 SVGAGI. The DNA of the CDR3 is TGTGCCAGCGGTTACGGGAGGGTTACCGGGGAGCTGTTTTTT. Translated, it gives CASGYGRVTGELFF.

The chain has TRBV10-2 and TRBJ1-1; TRBD1 might be the D (5 bases). V lost 6 bases to trimming and J lost 5 bases, with 16 bases between them. Looked up from germline, CDR1 is WSHSY and CDR2 is SAAADI. The CDR3 runs to 14 residues. The CDR3 DNA follows: TGCGCCAGCAGGAGTAGTCCCCCAGGGACTGAAGCTTTCTTT. It encodes CASRSSPPGTEAFF.

The J gene is TRBJ2-5, the V gene TRBV7-2; the match to TRBD2 covers 11 bases. Germline V gene data show CDR1 as SGHTA and CDR2 as FQGNSA. The CDR3 loop spans 17 amino acids. Losses at the gene ends were 4 bases for V and 1 base for J; bases not matched to a gene: 8. CDR3 in amino acids: CASSSPAGTSGQETQYF. The CDR3 nucleotides are TGTGCCAGCAGCTCTCCAGCCGGGACTAGCGGCCAAGAGACCCAGTACTTC.

The chain is built from TRBV6-5 and TRBJ2-7; 10 bases match TRBD2. CDR1 and CDR2 (germline): MNHEY, SVGAGI. Trimming took 4 bases from V and 3 from J; bases not matched to a gene: 0. The CDR3 has 13 residues. The CDR3 sequence: CASSSSGSYEQYF. CDR3 DNA sequence: TGTGCCAGCAGTTCTAGCGGGAGCTACGAGCAGTACTTC.

The chain is built from TRBV5-4 and TRBJ2-5; 8 bases fit TRBD2. V trimming: 5 bases; J trimming: 4 bases; junction bases outside the gene matches: 7. The germline gives CDR1 SGHNT, CDR2 YYREEE (reference sequence). The CDR3 runs to 14 residues. CDR3: CASSSGTKGETQYF. Here the CDR3 DNA reads TGTGCCAGCAGTAGCGGGACTAAGGGAGAGACCCAGTACTTC. The variable domain in full, completed from reference TRBV5-4 and TRBJ2-5, reads ETGVTQSPTHLIKTRGQQVTLRCSSQSGHNTVSWYQQALGQGPQFIFQYYREEENGRGNFPPRFSGLQFPNYSSELNVNALELDDSALYLCASSSGTKGETQYFGPGTRLLVL.

This clone was found once. CDR3 sequence reads: CASSYSGLADYNEQFF. The DNA of the CDR3 is TGTGCCAGCAGTTACTCGGGACTAGCGGACTACAATGAGCAGTTCTTC. The chain is built from TRBV6-5 and TRBJ2-1; TRBD2 matches at 11 bases. This CDR3 has 16 residues. Trimming cost V 0 bases and J 3 bases; bases outside gene matches: 1. Germline-derived CDR1 and CDR2 are MNHEY and SVGAGI.

The chain employs TRBV20-1 and TRBJ2-1, with D unresolved. The CDR3 extends over 11 amino acids. Germline V CDR1 and CDR2: DFQATT, SNEGSKA (reference sequence). Trimming pared 6 bases from V and 9 bases from J, leaving 12 bases between. The CDR3 DNA reads TGCAGTGCCCCCGGGTACTTTGAGCAGTTCTTC. Translated, it gives CSAPGYFEQFF.

The genes are TRBV27 and TRBJ2-3, with TRBD1 matching 9 bases. CDR1 and CDR2 (germline): MNHEY, SMNVEV (reference sequence). The CDR3 is 14 residues long. J gave up 5 bases and V 4 bases, and 4 bases lay outside the gene matches. This CDR3 is CASSSGQGRDTQYF. In DNA form, the CDR3 reads TGTGCCAGCAGTTCGGGACAGGGAAGAGATACGCAGTATTTT.

This clone showed up just a few times. This chain connects TRBV29-1 to TRBJ2-7; 13 bases align to TRBD2. CDR3 length equals 15 residues. V shed 4 bases, J shed 1 base, and the junction held 4 bases outside the gene matches. Germline CDR1 and CDR2: SQVTM and ANQGSEA. CDR3 sequence reads: CSVGVGLAGSYEQYF. In DNA, the CDR3 is TGCAGCGTTGGGGTGGGACTAGCGGGGTCCTACGAGCAGTACTTC.

The J gene is TRBJ1-1, the V gene TRBV15; 7 positions match TRBD1. The germline CDR1 and CDR2 sequences are LNHNV and YYDKDF (reference sequence). CDR3 length equals 14 residues. V gave up 6 bases and J gave up 2 bases; unmatched junction bases: 6. This chain's CDR3 is CATRKGAVNTEAFF. The CDR3 DNA follows: TGTGCCACCAGGAAGGGGGCTGTTAACACTGAAGCTTTCTTT.

The table lists this clone with a count of one. The rearrangement joins TRBV19 to TRBJ2-3; D is undetermined. V shed 6 bases and J shed 2 bases, with 15 bases lying between them. The V gene's germline CDR1 is LNHDA and CDR2 SQIVND (reference sequence). This CDR3 spans 15 amino acids. CDR3: CASSRAAESTDTQYF. In DNA form, the CDR3 reads TGTGCCAGTAGCCGCGCCGCGGAGTCCACAGATACGCAGTATTTT.

The chain is built from TRBV4-2 and TRBJ1-1; unclear D gene. This CDR3 region has 14 residues. The germline V and J ends were trimmed by 0 bases and 5 bases, with 10 bases remaining between them. Germline-derived CDR1 and CDR2 are LGHNA and YNFKEQ. This CDR3 reads CASSQDSQETEAFF. CDR3 nucleotide sequence: TGTGCCAGCAGCCAAGACAGCCAGGAAACTGAAGCTTTCTTT.

This clone appeared a single time. The rearrangement joins TRBV5-4 to TRBJ2-7, with 7 bases fitting TRBD2. Germline CDR1 reads SGHNT; CDR2 reads YYREEE (reference sequence). V was pared by 4 bases and J by 2 bases, with 9 bases of the junction left unmatched. CDR3 length equals 15 residues. As DNA, the CDR3 is TGTGCCAGCAGCCCGATGGGAAGCGGGGCCTACGAGCAGTACTTC. The encoded protein is CASSPMGSGAYEQYF.

The chain is built from TRBV6-1 and TRBJ2-3; D is uncertain. Deletions cut 4 bases from V and 0 bases from J, with 14 bases between. CDR1 is MNHNS and CDR2 is SASEGT in the germline V gene. The CDR3 covers 16 residues. Written as DNA, the CDR3 is TGTGCCAGCAGTGCTCTGTCCGCGGCTAGCACAGATACGCAGTATTTT. Its protein product is CASSALSAASTDTQYF.

The chain recombines TRBV5-1 with TRBJ2-7, with 10 bases fitting TRBD1. CDR3 length: 15 amino acids. V was pared by 4 bases and J by 3 bases, with 7 bases of the junction left unmatched. Looked up from germline, CDR1 is SGHRS and CDR2 is YFSETQ. CDR3 amino acids: CASSPGTGDLYEQYF. DNA of the CDR3: TGCGCCAGCAGCCCCGGGACAGGGGACCTCTACGAGCAGTACTTC.

A single count supports this clone. This rearrangement joins TRBV13 to TRBJ2-3; no clear D. The CDR3 totals 15 residues. Per germline, CDR1 PRHDT and CDR2 FYEKMQ (reference sequence). Trimming cost V 2 bases and J 2 bases, with 11 bases left between them. CDR3 sequence (DNA): TGTGCCAGCAGCTTATGGTTCGGGTCCACAGATACGCAGTATTTT. Translated: CASSLWFGSTDTQYF.

The genes are TRBV6-5 and TRBJ2-7, with 9 positions matching TRBD1. Germline V gene sequence: CDR1 MNHEY, CDR2 SVGAGI. Trimming cost V 9 bases and J 5 bases; bases outside gene matches: 8. The CDR3 sequence is 13 residues long. CDR3 bases: TGTGCCAGTCGGACAGGGGAGGTCCACGAGCAGTACTTC. The encoded protein is CASRTGEVHEQYF.

V is TRBV5-6 and J is TRBJ2-7; 8 bases match TRBD2. The length of the CDR3 is 16 residues. The germline gives CDR1 SGHDT, CDR2 YYEEEE. The V and J ends lost 4 bases and 9 bases, in that order; junction bases with no gene match: 18. The CDR3 spells CASSPRRTSSPLGQYF. DNA of the CDR3: TGTGCCAGCAGCCCGCGTCGGACTAGCAGCCCTCTAGGGCAGTACTTC.

The chain is built from TRBV6-1 and TRBJ1-2, with 8 positions matching TRBD1. Trimming at V came to 3 bases and at J to 8 bases, leaving 2 bases not matched to a gene. CDR1 and CDR2 from the germline V gene are MNHNS and SASEGT. CDR3 length equals 12 residues. In DNA form, the CDR3 reads TGTGCCAGCAGTGAGACAGGGGAAGGCTACACCTTC. Translated: CASSETGEGYTF.

The genes are TRBV10-1 and TRBJ2-7; 8 bases line up with TRBD1. The J segment lost 2 bases and the V segment lost 2 bases, leaving 5 bases of the junction unmatched. The germline V gene has CDR1 WNHNN and CDR2 SYGVQD (reference sequence). CDR3 length: 15 residues. This CDR3 reads CASSETRTGPYEQYF. The CDR3 region has the DNA TGCGCCAGCAGTGAGACCAGGACAGGGCCCTACGAGCAGTACTTC.

The chain uses TRBV5-1 and TRBJ1-4; 7 bases are a match to TRBD1. The CDR3 totals 16 residues. V was clipped by 0 bases and J by 2 bases; unmatched bases: 4. Germline CDR1 and CDR2: SGHRS and YFSETQ. The CDR3 coding sequence is TGCGCCAGCAGCTTGGGACAGGGTCCGACTAATGAAAAACTGTTTTTT. This codes for CASSLGQGPTNEKLFF.

The V gene is TRBV19, the J gene TRBJ2-1; TRBD1 is a possible D gene (5 bases). Between the trimmed V and J ends, which lost 8 bases and 7 bases, there was a span of 21 bases. The CDR3 sequence is 15 residues long. The germline CDR1 and CDR2 sequences are LNHDA and SQIVND (reference sequence). The CDR3 nucleotides read TGTGCCAGTTCTCCCCAGGGCGCGAGGATGAATGAGCAGTTCTTC. Amino acid sequence: CASSPQGARMNEQFF.

Only one count was recorded for this clone. The V call is TRBV10-3, the J call TRBJ2-2; D may be TRBD1 (6 bases). V dropped 10 bases and J dropped 0 bases, with 12 bases sitting between them. The CDR3 contains 14 residues. The germline V gene encodes CDR1 ENHRY and CDR2 SYGVKD. The CDR3 DNA is TGTGCCAGCCGGGACAACGCGAACACCGGGGAGCTGTTTTTT. This sequence encodes CASRDNANTGELFF.

V usage is TRBV4-2 and J usage is TRBJ2-1; tentatively, D is TRBD2 (5 bases). The germline V gene has CDR1 LGHNA and CDR2 YNFKEQ. Trimming took 0 bases from V and 9 from J, leaving 15 bases between them. This CDR3 contains 15 residues. CDR3 amino acids: CASSQDQAGIREQFF. The DNA for the CDR3 is TGTGCCAGCAGCCAAGATCAAGCCGGGATCCGTGAGCAGTTCTTC.

V gene TRBV5-1 combines with J gene TRBJ1-1; D call uncertain. The CDR3 consists of 13 residues. Per germline, CDR1 SGHRS and CDR2 YFSETQ. The V end was cut by 4 bases, the J end by 8 bases, with 15 bases between. The CDR3 protein is CASSPDGSPEAFF. CDR3 DNA sequence: TGCGCCAGCAGCCCGGACGGGAGTCCCGAAGCTTTCTTT.

The V and J genes are TRBV6-5 and TRBJ2-7; 10 bases line up with TRBD1. This CDR3 is 15 amino acids long. V was clipped by 0 bases and J by 7 bases; unmatched bases: 6. The germline V gene has CDR1 MNHEY and CDR2 SVGAGI. CDR3 protein: CASSYSSDRGLEQYF. DNA of the CDR3: TGTGCCAGCAGTTACTCGTCGGACAGGGGGTTAGAGCAGTACTTC.

The V and J genes are TRBV9 and TRBJ1-1; 8 positions agree with TRBD1. The CDR3 has 17 residues. Germline lookup yields CDR1 SGDLS and CDR2 YYNGEE. With 0 bases clipped from V and 5 bases from J, the junction kept 12 bases outside the gene matches. CDR3 amino acids: CASSVGVDRGRRTEAFF. For the CDR3, the DNA is TGTGCCAGCAGCGTAGGGGTTGACAGGGGCCGGAGAACTGAAGCTTTCTTT.